This TCR beta chain was captured by sequencing in a study of T cells in Graves' hyperthyroidism and ophthalmopathy. The study, taken as a whole, reports: Ophthalmopathy stood apart from stable hyperthyroidism in a 13 V-J model.

Absence of ophthalmopathy progression within 18 months defined stable Graves' hyperthyroidism. This clonotype was detected many times. Its antigen is currently unknown. Template material for amplifying TCR beta CDR3 regions consisted of RNA transcripts. The HTBI primer set served for first-round RT-PCR of the TCR CDR3. TCRdb processed the multiplex PCR reads anew with MiXCR; each CDR3 protein has one entry. The data contain under 400,000 distinct CDR3 sequences, around 16% of them singletons. The ends were cut back, 3 bases at V and 5 bases at J, with 18 bases in the middle. The length of the CDR3 is 16 residues. In germline, CDR1 is SGHTA, CDR2 FQGNSA.

The specimen sequenced was blood. This chain links TRBV7-2 with TRBJ2-3; a possible D gene is TRBD2 (5 bases). The clonotype originates from a man aged 25-40 years with Graves' hyperthyroidism. CDR3 in DNA: TGTGCCAGCAGCTTTTATTCTTCGGGATTCAAAGATACGCAGTATTTT. It specifies CASSFYSSGFKDTQYF.